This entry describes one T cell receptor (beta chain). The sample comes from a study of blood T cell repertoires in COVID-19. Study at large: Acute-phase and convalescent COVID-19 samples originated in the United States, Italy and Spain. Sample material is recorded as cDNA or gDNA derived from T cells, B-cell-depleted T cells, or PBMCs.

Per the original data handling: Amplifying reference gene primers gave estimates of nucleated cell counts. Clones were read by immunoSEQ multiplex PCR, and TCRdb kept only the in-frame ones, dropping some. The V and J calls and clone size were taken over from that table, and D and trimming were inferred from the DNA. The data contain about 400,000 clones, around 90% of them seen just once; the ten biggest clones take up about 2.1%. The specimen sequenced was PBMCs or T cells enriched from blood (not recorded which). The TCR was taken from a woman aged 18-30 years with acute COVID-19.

The DNA for the CDR3 is TGCGCCAGCAGCTTGGAGGCGGTGGAAATCTACAATGAGCAGTTCTTC. Translation: CASSLEAVEIYNEQFF. The gene calls are TRBV5-1 and TRBJ2-1; no clear D. The CDR3 covers 16 residues. The V and J ends lost 0 bases and 3 bases respectively, with 13 bases between them. From germline, CDR1 is SGHRS and CDR2 YFSETQ.